This T cell receptor beta chain was observed in a study of CD8 T cells in Susac syndrome. Blood CD8+ and CD4+ T cells underwent high-throughput TCR beta sequencing. The individuals used as controls were healthy donors who had been matched for both age and sex. RNA in amounts of about 0.5 to 1 ug was reverse transcribed with random hexamers. The TCR beta CDR3 was amplified by immunoSEQ multiplex PCR across 54 Vbeta, 13 Jbeta. TCRdb independently ran MiXCR on the immunoSEQ multiplex PCR reads; one entry per CDR3 protein. The data hold some 180,000 distinct CDR3 sequences, with approximately 94% observed a single time. J gave up 4 bases and V 5 bases, and 9 bases lay outside the gene matches. The CDR3 loop spans 15 amino acids. Germline V gene data show CDR1 as MNHEY and CDR2 as SMNVEV (reference sequence). Overall study results and limits: As acknowledged by the study, its TCR sequencing and HLA analysis included a relatively small number of individuals.

A word on this clonotype: Antigen unknown.

The rearrangement uses TRBV27 and TRBJ2-5; 8 nucleotides agree with TRBD1. The sequence was collected from a human donor in good health. Input material: CD4+ T cells from PBMCs. Written as DNA, the CDR3 is TGTGCCAGCAGTCCCCGACAGGGGAGCGTAGAGACCCAGTACTTC. As protein: CASSPRQGSVETQYF.